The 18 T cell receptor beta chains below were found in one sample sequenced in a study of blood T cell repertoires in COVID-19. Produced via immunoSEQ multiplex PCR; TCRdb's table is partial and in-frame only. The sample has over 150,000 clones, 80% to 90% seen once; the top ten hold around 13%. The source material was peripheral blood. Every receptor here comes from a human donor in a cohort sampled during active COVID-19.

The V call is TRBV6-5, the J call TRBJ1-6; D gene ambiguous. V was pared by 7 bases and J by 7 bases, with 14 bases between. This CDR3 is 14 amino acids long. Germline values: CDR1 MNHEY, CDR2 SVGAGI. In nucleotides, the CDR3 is TGTGCCAGCACGACCAGGTCTCTCAATTCACCCCTCCACTTT. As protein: CASTTRSLNSPLHF.

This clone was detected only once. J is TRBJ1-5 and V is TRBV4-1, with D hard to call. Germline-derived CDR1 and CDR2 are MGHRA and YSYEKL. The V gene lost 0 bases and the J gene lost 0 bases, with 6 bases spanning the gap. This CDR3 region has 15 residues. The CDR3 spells CASSQEEYSNQPQHF. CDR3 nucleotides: TGCGCCAGCAGCCAAGAAGAGTATAGCAATCAGCCCCAGCATTTT.

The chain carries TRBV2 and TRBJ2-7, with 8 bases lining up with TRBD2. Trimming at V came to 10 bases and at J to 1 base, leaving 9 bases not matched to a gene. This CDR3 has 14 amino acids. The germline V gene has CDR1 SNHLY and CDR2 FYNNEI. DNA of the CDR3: TGTGCCACCAATAGCGGGACAACTTCCTACGAGCAGTACTTC. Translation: CATNSGTTSYEQYF.

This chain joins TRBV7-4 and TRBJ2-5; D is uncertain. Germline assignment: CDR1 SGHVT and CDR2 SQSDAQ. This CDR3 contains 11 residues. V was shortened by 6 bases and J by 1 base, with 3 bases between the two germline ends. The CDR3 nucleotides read TGTGCCAGCAGAGCCCAAGAGACCCAGTACTTC. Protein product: CASRAQETQYF. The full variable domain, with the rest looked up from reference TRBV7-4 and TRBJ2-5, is GAGVSQSPRYKVAKRGRDVALRCDSISGHVTLYWYRQTLGQGSEVLTYSQSDAQRDKSGRPSGRFSAERPERSVSTLKIQRTEQGDSAVYLCASRAQETQYFGPGTRLLVL.

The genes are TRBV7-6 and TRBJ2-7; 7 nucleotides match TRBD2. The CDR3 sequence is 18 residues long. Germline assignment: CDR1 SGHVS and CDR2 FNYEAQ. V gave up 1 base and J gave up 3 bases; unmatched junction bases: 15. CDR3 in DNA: TGTGCCAGCAGCTTAGTCTCCCCCCGTCGCGGGAGTGTCTACGAGCAGTACTTC. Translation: CASSLVSPRRGSVYEQYF. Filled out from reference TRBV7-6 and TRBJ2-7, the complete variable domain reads GAGVSQSPRYKVTKRGQDVALRCDPISGHVSLYWYRQALGQGPEFLTYFNYEAQQDKSGLPNDRFSAERPEGSISTLTIQRTEQRDSAMYRCASSLVSPRRGSVYEQYFGPGTRLTVT.

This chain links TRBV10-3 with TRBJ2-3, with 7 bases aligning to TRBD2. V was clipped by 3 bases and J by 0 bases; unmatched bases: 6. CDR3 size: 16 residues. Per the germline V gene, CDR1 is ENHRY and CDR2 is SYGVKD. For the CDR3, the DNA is TGTGCCATCAGTGAAGCTAGCGGAACTAGCACAGATACGCAGTATTTT. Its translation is CAISEASGTSTDTQYF.

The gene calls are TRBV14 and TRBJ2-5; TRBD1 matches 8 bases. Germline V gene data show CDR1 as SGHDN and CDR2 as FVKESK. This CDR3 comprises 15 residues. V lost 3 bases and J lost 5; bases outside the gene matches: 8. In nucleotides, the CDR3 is TGTGCCAGCAGCCATAGGGACAGGAAGGTGGAGACCCAGTACTTC. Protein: CASSHRDRKVETQYF. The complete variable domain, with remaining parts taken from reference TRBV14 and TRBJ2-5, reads EAGVTQFPSHSVIEKGQTVTLRCDPISGHDNLYWYRRVMGKEIKFLLHFVKESKQDESGMPNNRFLAERTGGTYSTLKVQPAELEDSGVYFCASSHRDRKVETQYFGPGTRLLVL.

The CDR3: CASSLAPSGQRGYTF. In DNA form, the CDR3 reads TGTGCCAGCAGCTTAGCGCCATCTGGACAGAGAGGCTACACCTTC. This chain connects TRBV7-9 to TRBJ1-2; TRBD1 is a possible D gene (6 bases). The CDR3 runs 15 residues. V was pared by 0 bases and J by 8 bases, with 16 bases between. Germline CDR1 and CDR2: SEHNR and FQNEAQ (reference sequence).

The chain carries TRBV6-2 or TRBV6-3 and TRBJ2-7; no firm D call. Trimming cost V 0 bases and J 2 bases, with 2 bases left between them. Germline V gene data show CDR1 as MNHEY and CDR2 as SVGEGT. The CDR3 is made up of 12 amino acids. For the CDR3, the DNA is TGTGCCAGCAGTTACTCCGCCTACGAGCAGTACTTC. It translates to CASSYSAYEQYF.

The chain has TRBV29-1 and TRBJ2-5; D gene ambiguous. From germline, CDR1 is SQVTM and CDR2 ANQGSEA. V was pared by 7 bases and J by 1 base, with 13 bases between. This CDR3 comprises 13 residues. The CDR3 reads CSAPSESQETQYF. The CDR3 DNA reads TGCAGCGCCCCCTCAGAAAGCCAAGAGACCCAGTACTTC.

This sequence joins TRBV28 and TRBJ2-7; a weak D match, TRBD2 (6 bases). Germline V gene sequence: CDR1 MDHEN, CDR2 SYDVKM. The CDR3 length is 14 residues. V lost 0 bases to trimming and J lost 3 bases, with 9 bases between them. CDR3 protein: CASSLWTSNYEQYF. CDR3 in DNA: TGTGCCAGCAGTTTATGGACTAGTAACTACGAGCAGTACTTC.

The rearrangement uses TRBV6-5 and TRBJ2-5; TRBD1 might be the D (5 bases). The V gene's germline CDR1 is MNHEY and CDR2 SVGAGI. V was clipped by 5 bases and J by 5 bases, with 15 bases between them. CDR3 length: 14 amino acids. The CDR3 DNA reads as TGTGCCAGCAGTCTGCCTCAGGGTGGTGAGACCCAGTACTTC. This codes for CASSLPQGGETQYF.

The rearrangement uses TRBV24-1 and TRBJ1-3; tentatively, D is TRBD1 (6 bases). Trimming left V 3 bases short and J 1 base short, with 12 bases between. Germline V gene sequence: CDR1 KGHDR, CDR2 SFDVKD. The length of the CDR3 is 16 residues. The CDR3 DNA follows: TGTGCCACCAGTGATAACCGTCAGGGGTCTGGAAACACCATATATTTT. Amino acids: CATSDNRQGSGNTIYF.

The CDR3 region is CASSQVLAGGPSYEQYF. CDR3 DNA: TGCGCCAGCAGCCAAGTCCTAGCGGGAGGTCCCTCCTACGAGCAGTACTTC. The rearrangement joins TRBV4-1 to TRBJ2-7, with 11 bases lining up with TRBD2. The germline gives CDR1 MGHRA, CDR2 YSYEKL. The CDR3 contains 17 residues. Trimming at V came to 1 base and at J to 0 bases, leaving 5 bases not matched to a gene.

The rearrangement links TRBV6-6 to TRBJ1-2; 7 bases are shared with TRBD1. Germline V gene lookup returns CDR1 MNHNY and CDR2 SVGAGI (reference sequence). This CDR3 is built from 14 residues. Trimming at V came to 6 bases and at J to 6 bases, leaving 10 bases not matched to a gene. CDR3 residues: CASRPRQGSDGYTF. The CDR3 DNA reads TGTGCCAGCAGACCCAGACAGGGTTCAGATGGCTACACCTTC.

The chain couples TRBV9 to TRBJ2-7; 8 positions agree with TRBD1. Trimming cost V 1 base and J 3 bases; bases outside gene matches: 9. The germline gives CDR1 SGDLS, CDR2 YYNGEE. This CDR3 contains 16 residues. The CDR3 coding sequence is TGTGCCAGCAGCGTAACAGAGCGGACAGGGAACTACGAGCAGTACTTC. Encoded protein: CASSVTERTGNYEQYF.

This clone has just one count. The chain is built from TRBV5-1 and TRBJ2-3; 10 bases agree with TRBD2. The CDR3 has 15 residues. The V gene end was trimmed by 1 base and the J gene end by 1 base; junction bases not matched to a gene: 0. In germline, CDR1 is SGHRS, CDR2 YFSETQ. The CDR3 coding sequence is TGCGCCAGCAGCTTGCTAGCGGGGGGCACAGATACGCAGTATTTT. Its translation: CASSLLAGGTDTQYF.

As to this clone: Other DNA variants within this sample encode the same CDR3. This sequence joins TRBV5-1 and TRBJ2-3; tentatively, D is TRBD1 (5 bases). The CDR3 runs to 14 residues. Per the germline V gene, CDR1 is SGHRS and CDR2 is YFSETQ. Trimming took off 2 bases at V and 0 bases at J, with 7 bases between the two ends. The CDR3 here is CASSFPGSTDTQYF. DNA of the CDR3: TGCGCCAGCAGCTTCCCAGGGAGCACAGATACGCAGTATTTT. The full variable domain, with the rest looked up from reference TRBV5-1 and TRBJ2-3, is KAGVTQTPRYLIKTRGQQVTLSCSPISGHRSVSWYQQTPGQGLQFLFEYFSETQRNKGNFPGRFSGRQFSNSRSEMNVSTLELGDSALYLCASSFPGSTDTQYFGPGTRLTVL.